These 30 T cell receptor beta chains came from one sample sequenced in a study of regulatory T cells in long-lasting Graves disease. The sample's time point: persistent/refractory GD, antithyroid drugs over 5 years with positive TRAb. From RNA extracted from PBMCs, the TCR library was made. Building the TCR beta libraries relied on iRepertoire HTBI primers, and CDR3 regions underwent Arm-PCR. TCRdb analysed the multiplex PCR reads with MiXCR anew, one entry per CDR3 protein. The sample lists 360,000 or so distinct CDR3 sequences; roughly 23% were seen once. Sequenced material: peripheral blood mononuclear cells (PBMCs), taken when the disease was refractory, from a patient treated with antithyroid drugs. These receptors all stem from a woman in her 40s with Graves disease.

This rearrangement joins TRBV10-2 to TRBJ1-2; weak D call: TRBD1 (5 bases). CDR3 length: 12 residues. V was shortened by 3 bases and J by 3 bases, with 5 bases between the two germline ends. CDR1 is WSHSY, CDR2 SAAADI, per germline. Here the CDR3 DNA reads TGCGCCAGCAGTGAAGGGGACTATGGCTACACCTTC. Translation: CASSEGDYGYTF.

The V and J genes are TRBV6-4 and TRBJ2-1; 10 bases are a match to TRBD2. The CDR3 has 15 amino acids. The V and J ends lost 2 bases and 4 bases, in that order; junction bases with no gene match: 2. The germline V gene has CDR1 MRHNA and CDR2 SNTAGT. CDR3 sequence reads: CASSDTSGNYNEQFF. The CDR3 nucleotides are TGTGCCAGCAGTGACACTAGCGGGAATTACAATGAGCAGTTCTTC.

This clonotype was observed at least ten times. The V gene is TRBV5-1, the J gene TRBJ1-2; D remains unclear. The length of the CDR3 is 14 residues. Germline CDR1 and CDR2: SGHRS and YFSETQ. Trimming stripped 0 bases from V and 5 bases from J, with 11 bases between. In DNA, the CDR3 is TGCGCCAGCAGCTTGGCGGACGGGAAGTATGGCTACACCTTC. Encoded protein: CASSLADGKYGYTF. Full variable domain (remainder filled in from reference TRBV5-1 and TRBJ1-2): KAGVTQTPRYLIKTRGQQVTLSCSPISGHRSVSWYQQTPGQGLQFLFEYFSETQRNKGNFPGRFSGRQFSNSRSEMNVSTLELGDSALYLCASSLADGKYGYTFGSGTRLTVV.

The gene calls are TRBV19 and TRBJ2-7, with 7 bases aligning to TRBD2. Germline CDR1 LNHDA, CDR2 SQIVND (reference sequence). V dropped 3 bases and J dropped 6; count of bases not matched to a gene: 5. CDR3 length: 13 residues. CDR3 nucleotides: TGTGCCAGTAGTATCCTACCTAGCGGCGAGCAGTACTTC. Protein product: CASSILPSGEQYF.

Ten or more counts support this clonotype. The chain carries TRBV7-9 and TRBJ2-7; D might be TRBD1 (5 bases). Per the germline V gene, CDR1 is SEHNR and CDR2 is FQNEAQ (reference sequence). The CDR3 is 15 amino acids. V lost 1 base, J lost 0 bases, and 10 bases lay in between. This CDR3 reads CASSLGGASSYEQYF. DNA of the CDR3: TGTGCCAGCAGCTTAGGGGGCGCGAGCTCCTACGAGCAGTACTTC.

This clonotype was observed at least ten times. The chain uses TRBV20-1 and TRBJ2-7; a weak D match, TRBD2 (5 bases). CDR1 and CDR2 (germline): DFQATT, SNEGSKA (reference sequence). V shed 2 bases and J shed 7 bases, with 15 bases lying between them. This CDR3 is 13 amino acids long. This CDR3 is CSARSTRTGEQYF. CDR3 bases: TGCAGTGCTAGATCCACTAGGACGGGAGAGCAGTACTTC.

At least ten counts were recorded for this clonotype. This chain links TRBV12-3 or TRBV12-4 with TRBJ1-2, with 9 bases fitting TRBD1. The CDR3 covers 14 residues. V gave up 5 bases and J gave up 9 bases; unmatched junction bases: 10. CDR3 sequence: CASSTRTGAKSYTF. CDR3 DNA: TGTGCCAGCAGTACCCGGACAGGGGCCAAGAGCTACACCTTC.

This clonotype was detected many times. V is TRBV28 and J is TRBJ1-5; the match to TRBD1 covers 11 bases. Germline CDR1 reads MDHEN; CDR2 reads SYDVKM. The V segment lost 5 bases and the J segment 2 bases; nucleotides outside the gene matches: 11. The CDR3 length is 18 residues. The CDR3 nucleotides read TGTGCCAGCAGTCCGCCGGGACAGGGGGTGGTGGGCAATCAGCCCCAGCATTTT. It yields the protein CASSPPGQGVVGNQPQHF.

Turning to this clonotype: Since a much larger clone is just one base distant, this may be a read error. The chain joins TRBV7-2 to TRBJ1-5; 8 nucleotides match TRBD1. The CDR3 sequence is 15 residues long. Germline V gives CDR1 SGHTA, CDR2 FQGNSA. CDR3 nucleotide sequence: TGTGCCAGCAGCACCGGGACAGGTCTCAATCAGCCCCAGCGTTTT. This sequence encodes CASSTGTGLNQPQRF.

This clonotype was observed at least ten times. The rearrangement links TRBV12-3 or TRBV12-4 to TRBJ2-5; D not certain. Trimming removed 6 bases at V and 2 bases at J, with 16 bases between. This CDR3 spans 15 amino acids. The CDR3 protein is CASRSVVGPQETQYF. CDR3 DNA sequence: TGTGCCAGCAGGAGTGTGGTCGGGCCTCAAGAGACCCAGTACTTC.

This clonotype appeared a few times. This rearrangement joins TRBV5-1 to TRBJ2-2, with 8 nucleotides matching TRBD1. CDR3 length: 15 residues. The V segment lost 4 bases and the J segment 5 bases; nucleotides outside the gene matches: 7. Germline assignment: CDR1 SGHRS and CDR2 YFSETQ. The CDR3 reads CASSGLQGATGELFF. The CDR3 DNA is TGCGCCAGCAGCGGTCTGCAGGGGGCAACCGGGGAGCTGTTTTTT.

Notes on this clonotype: One base away lies a much larger clone, so this may be a sequencing read error. Likely a read error: the CDR3 ends without its conserved phenylalanine or tryptophan. The chain carries TRBV19 and TRBJ1-1; D not resolved. The V end was cut by 0 bases, the J end by 1 base, with 9 bases between. Germline assignment: CDR1 LNHDA and CDR2 SQIVND (reference sequence). CDR3 size: 15 residues. The CDR3 DNA is TGTGCCAGTAGTATAGACCCTCGTGGGAACACTGAAGCTTTCTCT. The encoded protein is CASSIDPRGNTEAFS.

V and J are TRBV7-9 and TRBJ2-5, with D unclear. V lost 1 base, J lost 5 bases, and 11 bases lay in between. CDR1 is SEHNR and CDR2 is FQNEAQ in the germline V gene (reference sequence). CDR3 length: 14 residues. This chain's CDR3 is CASSLDPVLETQYF. The DNA for the CDR3 is TGTGCCAGCAGCTTAGATCCAGTATTGGAGACCCAGTACTTC.

The chain joins TRBV10-2 to TRBJ1-2; no definite D call. Between the trimmed V and J ends, which lost 0 bases and 4 bases, there was a span of 6 bases. Germline CDR1 is WSHSY and CDR2 is SAAADI. The CDR3 spans 13 residues. The CDR3 sequence: CASSESVGYGYTF. Here the CDR3 DNA reads TGCGCCAGCAGTGAGTCTGTGGGCTATGGCTACACCTTC.

This chain links TRBV19 with TRBJ1-4, with D maybe TRBD1 (6 bases). Germline V gene sequence: CDR1 LNHDA, CDR2 SQIVND (reference sequence). Trimming removed 1 base at V and 11 bases at J, with 14 bases between. The CDR3 loop spans 14 amino acids. The DNA for the CDR3 is TGTGCCAGTAGTATAGGCGGACGGGACACGAAACTGTTTTTT. This gives the protein CASSIGGRDTKLFF.

This clonotype has a handful of counts. CDR3 in DNA: TGTGCCAGCAGCCAAGAGCAGGACAGGGGGCGTTACGAGCAGTACTTC. It translates to CASSQEQDRGRYEQYF. The chain carries TRBV11-2 and TRBJ2-7, with 11 bases lining up with TRBD1. Trimming cost V 5 bases and J 4 bases; bases outside gene matches: 10. Germline V lookup: CDR1 SGHAT, CDR2 FQNNGV. The CDR3 sequence is 16 residues long.

This clonotype appeared many times. This chain connects TRBV6-2 or TRBV6-3 to TRBJ1-1, with D possibly matching TRBD1 (6 bases). Germline lookup yields CDR1 MNHEY and CDR2 SVGEGT. CDR3 size: 18 residues. Trimming took 0 bases from V and 6 from J, leaving 23 bases between them. This CDR3 reads CASSYSYRVSFEAAEAFF. CDR3 coding DNA: TGTGCCAGCAGTTACTCGTACAGGGTTTCGTTTGAGGCCGCTGAAGCTTTCTTT.

Many counts were recorded for this clonotype. This chain joins TRBV5-6 and TRBJ2-5; D is perhaps TRBD2 (5 bases). V was clipped by 1 base and J by 5 bases, with 15 bases between them. CDR1 SGHDT and CDR2 YYEEEE come from the germline V gene. CDR3 size: 15 residues. In DNA form, the CDR3 reads TGTGCCAGCAGCTTGACTTCAAGGAGGATCGAGACCCAGTACTTC. It translates to CASSLTSRRIETQYF.

V and J are TRBV6-1 and TRBJ1-4; 8 bases line up with TRBD1. Germline CDR1 and CDR2: MNHNS and SASEGT. This CDR3 is built from 17 residues. V dropped 5 bases and J dropped 3; count of bases not matched to a gene: 11. DNA for the CDR3: TGTGCCAGCAGTCCAATGGGACAGGCCTATTCTAATGAAAAACTGTTTTTT. This translates into CASSPMGQAYSNEKLFF.

The chain joins TRBV19 to TRBJ1-2; D gene unclear. The CDR3 has 11 residues. V lost 6 bases and J lost 4, with 6 bases in between. Looked up from germline, CDR1 is LNHDA and CDR2 is SQIVND (reference sequence). The CDR3 sequence: CASRTFYGYTF. Written as DNA, the CDR3 is TGTGCCAGTAGAACGTTCTATGGCTACACCTTC.

This clonotype has ten or more counts. V usage is TRBV20-1 and J usage is TRBJ2-5; TRBD1 matches 10 bases. The J segment lost 5 bases and the V segment lost 4 bases, leaving 10 bases of the junction unmatched. Germline lookup yields CDR1 DFQATT and CDR2 SNEGSKA (reference sequence). The length of the CDR3 is 15 residues. This CDR3 reads CSATSGQGVEETQYF. The CDR3 DNA is TGCAGTGCTACTTCCGGACAGGGGGTAGAGGAGACCCAGTACTTC.

The CDR3 sequence is CASSLIQTVSFDEQYF. The DNA for the CDR3 is TGTGCCAGCAGCTTGATTCAGACAGTCTCCTTTGACGAGCAGTACTTC. The V gene is TRBV5-4, the J gene TRBJ2-7, with D possibly TRBD1 on 5 matching bases. The CDR3 has 16 amino acids. The germline gives CDR1 SGHNT, CDR2 YYREEE (reference sequence). The V and J ends lost 1 base and 5 bases respectively, with 19 bases between them. Drawing the rest from reference TRBV5-4 and TRBJ2-7, the complete variable domain is ETGVTQSPTHLIKTRGQQVTLRCSSQSGHNTVSWYQQALGQGPQFIFQYYREEENGRGNFPPRFSGLQFPNYSSELNVNALELDDSALYLCASSLIQTVSFDEQYFGPGTRLTVT.

This clonotype was found a few times. The chain uses TRBV7-2 and TRBJ1-2; no definite D call. CDR1 is SGHTA and CDR2 is FQGNSA in the germline V gene. V dropped 1 base and J dropped 5 bases, with 8 bases sitting between them. The CDR3 has 13 amino acids. The CDR3 DNA reads TGTGCCAGCAGCTTAGGTAACAGATATGGCTACACCTTC. Translation gives CASSLGNRYGYTF.

A word on this clonotype: The junction and the germline gene differ at one end; a read error may be behind it. V gene TRBV7-8 combines with J gene TRBJ2-2; the D gene is possibly TRBD2 (5 bases). The CDR3 covers 12 residues. Germline V gives CDR1 SGHVS, CDR2 FQNEAQ. Here the CDR3 DNA reads TGTGCCAGCAGCCCGATAACCGGGGAGCCGTTTTTT. It codes for CASSPITGEPFF.

In this sample, this clonotype turned up many times. The rearrangement uses TRBV19 and TRBJ1-6, with D hard to call. The CDR3 runs to 14 residues. The germline V and J ends were trimmed by 5 bases and 5 bases, with 10 bases remaining between them. CDR1 is LNHDA and CDR2 is SQIVND in the germline V gene (reference sequence). The CDR3 loop reads CASSPAVDNSPLHF. The DNA of the CDR3 is TGTGCCAGTAGTCCAGCCGTGGATAATTCACCCCTCCACTTT.

At least ten counts were recorded for this clonotype. The V gene is TRBV12-3 or TRBV12-4, the J gene TRBJ1-1, with TRBD1 matching over 8 bases. V was pared by 6 bases and J by 4 bases, with 7 bases of the junction left unmatched. There are 14 residues in the CDR3. This CDR3 is CASSRNQGATEAFF. The CDR3 DNA is TGTGCCAGCAGCCGTAACCAGGGGGCCACTGAAGCTTTCTTT.

The chain combines TRBV7-9 with TRBJ2-6; tentatively, D is TRBD1 or TRBD2 (5 bases each). The CDR3 is 16 residues long. V was shortened by 3 bases and J by 0 bases, with 9 bases between the two germline ends. Germline V gene sequence: CDR1 SEHNR, CDR2 FQNEAQ (reference sequence). The CDR3 region has the DNA TGTGCCAGCAGCTTGGGACCGAACTCTGGGGCCAACGTCCTGACTTTC. Protein sequence: CASSLGPNSGANVLTF.

This clonotype was seen only a few times. The rearrangement joins TRBV9 to TRBJ1-3, with a possible D match to TRBD1 (6 bases). The CDR3 spans 14 residues. Germline V gives CDR1 SGDLS, CDR2 YYNGEE. V was clipped by 5 bases and J by 4 bases, with 13 bases between them. The CDR3 DNA is TGTGCCAGCAGTACAGGGCCGGGGGGAAACACCATATATTTT. Residues: CASSTGPGGNTIYF.

This clonotype was seen only once. V gene TRBV7-9 combines with J gene TRBJ2-7, with unresolved D. The CDR3 contains 12 residues. V was shortened by 8 bases and J by 6 bases, with 14 bases between the two germline ends. The germline V gene has CDR1 SEHNR and CDR2 FQNEAQ (reference sequence). The CDR3, as DNA: TGTGCCAGCTCATCCGAATCCCTCGAGCAGTACTTC. Its translation: CASSSESLEQYF.

The J gene is TRBJ2-7, the V gene TRBV14; D uncertain. CDR1 SGHDN and CDR2 FVKESK come from the germline V gene. V lost 1 base and J 6 bases, leaving 7 bases between the germline ends. This CDR3 spans 12 amino acids. The CDR3 nucleotides read TGTGCCAGCAGCCAAGGACAACCCGAGCAGTACTTC. This translates into CASSQGQPEQYF.